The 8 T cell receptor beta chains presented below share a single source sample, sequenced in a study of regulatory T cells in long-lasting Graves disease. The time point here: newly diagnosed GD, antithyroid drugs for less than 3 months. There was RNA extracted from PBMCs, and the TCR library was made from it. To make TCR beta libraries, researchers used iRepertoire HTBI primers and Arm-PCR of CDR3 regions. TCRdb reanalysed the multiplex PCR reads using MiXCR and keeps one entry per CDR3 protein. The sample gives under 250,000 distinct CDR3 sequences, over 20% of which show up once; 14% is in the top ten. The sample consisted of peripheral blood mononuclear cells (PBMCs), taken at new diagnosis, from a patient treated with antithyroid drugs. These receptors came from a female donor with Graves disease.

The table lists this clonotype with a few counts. The CDR3 sequence: CASSWSGGTEAFF. CDR3 DNA: TGTGCCAGCAGTTGGTCAGGGGGCACTGAAGCTTTCTTT. V is TRBV28 and J is TRBJ1-1; TRBD1 matches at 7 bases. The length of the CDR3 is 13 residues. CDR1 MDHEN and CDR2 SYDVKM come from the germline V gene. The V segment lost 4 bases and the J segment 4 bases; nucleotides outside the gene matches: 3.

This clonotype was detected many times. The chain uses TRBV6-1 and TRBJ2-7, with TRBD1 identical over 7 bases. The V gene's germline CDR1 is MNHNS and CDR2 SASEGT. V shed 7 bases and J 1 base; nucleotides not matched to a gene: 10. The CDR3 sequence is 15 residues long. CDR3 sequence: CASNLIGGSSYEQYF. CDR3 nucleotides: TGTGCCAGCAACCTAATAGGGGGCTCTTCCTACGAGCAGTACTTC.

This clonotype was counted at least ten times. The CDR3 loop reads CASSPGVRETQYF. Here the CDR3 DNA reads TGTGCCAGCAGTCCTGGGGTTCGAGAGACCCAGTACTTC. The V and J genes are TRBV27 and TRBJ2-5; D unclear. This CDR3 contains 13 residues. Germline V lookup: CDR1 MNHEY, CDR2 SMNVEV (reference sequence). V dropped 5 bases and J dropped 4 bases, with 11 bases sitting between them.

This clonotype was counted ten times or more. The chain's CDR3 is CASSRGFSNEQFF. As DNA, the CDR3 is TGTGCCAGCTCACGGGGTTTTAGCAATGAGCAGTTCTTC. This sequence joins TRBV18 and TRBJ2-1; the D is unclear. This CDR3 spans 13 amino acids. Trimming took off 4 bases at V and 6 bases at J, with 10 bases between the two ends. Germline V CDR1 and CDR2: KGHSH, LQKENI.

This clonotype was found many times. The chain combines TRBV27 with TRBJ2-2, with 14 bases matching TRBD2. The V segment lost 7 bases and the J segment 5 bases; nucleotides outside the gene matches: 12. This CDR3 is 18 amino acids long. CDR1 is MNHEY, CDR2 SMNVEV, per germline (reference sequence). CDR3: CASTTEGLAGAITGELFF. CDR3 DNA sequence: TGTGCCAGCACTACAGAGGGACTAGCGGGAGCAATAACCGGGGAGCTGTTTTTT.

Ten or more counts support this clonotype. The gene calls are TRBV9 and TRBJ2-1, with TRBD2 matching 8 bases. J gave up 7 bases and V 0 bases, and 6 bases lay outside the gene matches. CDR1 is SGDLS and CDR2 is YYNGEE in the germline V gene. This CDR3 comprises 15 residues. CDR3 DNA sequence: TGTGCCAGCAGCGTAGAAGCGGGGGCCTGGAATGAGCAGTTCTTC. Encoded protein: CASSVEAGAWNEQFF.

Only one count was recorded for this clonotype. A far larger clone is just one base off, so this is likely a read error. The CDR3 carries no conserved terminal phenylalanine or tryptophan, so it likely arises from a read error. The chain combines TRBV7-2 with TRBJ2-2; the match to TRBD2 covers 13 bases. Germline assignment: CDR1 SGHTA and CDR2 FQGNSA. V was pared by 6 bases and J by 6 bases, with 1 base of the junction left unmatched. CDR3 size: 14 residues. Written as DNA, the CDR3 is TGTGCCAGCAGTACTAGCGGGAGGGCCGGGGAGCTGTTTTCT. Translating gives CASSTSGRAGELFS.

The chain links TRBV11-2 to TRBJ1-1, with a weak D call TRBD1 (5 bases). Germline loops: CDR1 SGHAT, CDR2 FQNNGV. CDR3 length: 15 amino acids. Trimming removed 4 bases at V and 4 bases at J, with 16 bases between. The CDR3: CASSSAGLVTTEAFF. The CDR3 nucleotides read TGTGCCAGCAGCTCGGCAGGGCTTGTGACCACTGAAGCTTTCTTT.